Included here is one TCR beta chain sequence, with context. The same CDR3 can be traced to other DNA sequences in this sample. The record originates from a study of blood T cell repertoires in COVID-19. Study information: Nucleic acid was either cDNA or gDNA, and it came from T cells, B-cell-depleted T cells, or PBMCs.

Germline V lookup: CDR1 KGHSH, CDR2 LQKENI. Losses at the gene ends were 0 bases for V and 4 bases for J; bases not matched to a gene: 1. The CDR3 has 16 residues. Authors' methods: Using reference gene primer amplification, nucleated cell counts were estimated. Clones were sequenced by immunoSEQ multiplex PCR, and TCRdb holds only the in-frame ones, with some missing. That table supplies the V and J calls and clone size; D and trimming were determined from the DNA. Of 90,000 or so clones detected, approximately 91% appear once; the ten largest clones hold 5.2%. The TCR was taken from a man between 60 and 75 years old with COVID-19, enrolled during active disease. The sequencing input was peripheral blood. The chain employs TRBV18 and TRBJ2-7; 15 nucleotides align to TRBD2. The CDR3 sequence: CASSPPGLAGGYEQYF. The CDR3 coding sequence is TGTGCCAGCTCACCACCGGGACTAGCGGGAGGTTACGAGCAGTACTTC.